Its frequency marks the clone carrying this T cell receptor beta chain as medium-sized (0.01 to 0.1%). Antigen unknown. This CDR3 contains 16 residues. CDR1 LGHNA and CDR2 YSLEER come from the germline V gene. Sorting was done in triplicate for each CD8+ T cell subset (300,000 cells each). A CD45RO-CCR7+CD27+CD95- phenotype identified naive CD8+ T cells. The data are from a study of CXCR3-negative and CXCR3-positive naive CD8 T cells. About the research overall: Roughly 1.5 +/- 0.3 million TRB reads came from each library, giving about 135 million in total.

The libraries of TRB cDNA were constructed through 5' RACE using UMI labels. From its re-call of the 5' RACE reads, TCRdb lists each CDR3 protein once, without DNA. The listing records 3,000 to 4,000 distinct CDR3 sequences. Findings of the study overall: TRB CDR3s were more hydrophobic in CXCR3-positive than in CXCR3-negative naive cells. Naive cells used TRBV-TRBJ genes in much the same way whether CXCR3-negative or CXCR3-positive; memory cells did not.

V gene TRBV4-3 combines with J gene TRBJ2-1; with no DNA, the TCRdb D assignment of TRBD2 cannot be verified. The source is a human donor in good health. Some clones in this sample may be carry-over from other donors' samples. Sequencing used naive CXCR3+ CD8+ T cells from blood. Subset specified: CD45RO-CCR7+CD27+CD95- naive CD8+ T cells expressing CXCR3 (TNR3+). The CDR3 sequence: CASSQDSTRGGDEQFF.